This T cell receptor beta chain was sequenced during a study of a mutant IDH1 vaccine in newly diagnosed glioma. In the study overall: Patients got their first vaccination 4-6 weeks after radiotherapy alone, or with temozolomide cycles. Of treated patients, around 62% were men and about 38% women, averaging around 40 years. Patients arrived already treated with radiotherapy, temozolomide, or both, most having had both.

Specified time point: week 5, during vaccination. Every vaccine dose comprised 300 ug of mutant IDH1 20-mer peptide plus topical imiquimod. Study results and caveats: Pseudoprogression seemingly bore no relation to changes in top peripheral T cell clonotypes.

Concerning this clone: As yet, its antigen is unknown.

Assay: immunoSEQ multiplex PCR; the TCRdb copy retains only in-frame clones and omits some. The data contain 25,000 to 30,000 clones, 70% to 85% of them singletons. Germline loops: CDR1 SEHNR, CDR2 FQNEAQ (reference sequence). J was trimmed by 7 bases and V by 5 bases; bases with no gene match: 12. This CDR3 comprises 16 residues. This TCR derives from a man aged 40-55 years with glioma. Some clones in this sample may be carry-over from other donors' samples. The material sequenced was PBMCs, taken from a glioma patient whose treatment included an IDH1 peptide vaccine. J is TRBJ1-1 and V is TRBV7-9, with 11 positions matching TRBD1. This CDR3 reads CASSGAGQGASFEAFF. CDR3 sequence (DNA): TGTGCCAGCAGCGGCGCCGGACAGGGGGCATCCTTTGAAGCTTTCTTT.